The TCR beta chain under discussion was sequenced for a study of cytomegalovirus exposure and HLA in healthy donors. The wider study: Per a later analysis, the approximately 690 first-cohort and under 150 validation repertoires shared one platform.

Assay used: immunoSEQ multiplex PCR; TCRdb lists only in-frame clones, some missing. The sample has some 170,000 clones, about 83% seen once. The TCR was taken from a woman in her 30s in good health and CMV-seronegative. Sequencing input: PBMCs.

DNA of the CDR3: TGCGCCAGCAGCTTGGCCAAGGTCGGGGGTGAAAAACTGTTTTTT. This sequence encodes CASSLAKVGGEKLFF. The genes are TRBV5-1 and TRBJ1-4; D is perhaps TRBD1 (5 bases). V lost 0 bases and J 7 bases, leaving 13 bases between the germline ends. The germline V gene encodes CDR1 SGHRS and CDR2 YFSETQ. The CDR3 consists of 15 residues.